A single sample is the source of the 23 T cell receptor beta chains below, sequenced in a study of CD8 T cells in ankylosing spondylitis. TCRdb fed the 5' RACE reads into MiXCR, producing one record per CDR3 protein. The sample holds around 340,000 distinct CDR3 sequences, roughly 14% seen once. Sequences were obtained from blood, either unsorted or a sorted T cell fraction (not recorded which). These receptors were collected from a male donor with ankylosing spondylitis or in good health (not recorded which).

The V call is TRBV12-3 or TRBV12-4, the J call TRBJ2-1; 14 bases match TRBD2. The trim removed 6 bases at V and 1 base at J, leaving 2 bases unmatched. The CDR3 spans 16 residues. The CDR3 loop reads CASRGLAGVSYNEQFF. The CDR3 DNA reads TGTGCCAGCAGGGGACTAGCGGGAGTTTCCTACAATGAGCAGTTCTTC.

The V gene is TRBV12-3 or TRBV12-4, the J gene TRBJ2-2; D is unclear. The V end was cut by 6 bases, the J end by 1 base, with 3 bases between. CDR3 length equals 12 residues. The CDR3 loop is CASRENTGELFF. The CDR3 DNA sequence: TGTGCCAGCAGGGAGAACACCGGGGAGCTGTTTTTT.

Only a few counts were recorded for this clonotype. The rearrangement uses TRBV3-1 and TRBJ2-1, with D possibly TRBD2 on 6 matching bases. CDR3 length equals 16 residues. Germline CDR1 and CDR2: LGHDT and YNNKEL (reference sequence). The V and J ends lost 4 bases and 9 bases respectively, with 22 bases between them. The CDR3 reads CASSPDWPSVGSEQFF. DNA for the CDR3: TGTGCCAGCAGCCCTGATTGGCCTAGCGTAGGAAGTGAGCAGTTCTTC.

Ten or more counts support this clonotype. V and J are TRBV5-1 and TRBJ2-3; D uncertain. The CDR3 runs to 14 residues. From germline, CDR1 is SGHRS and CDR2 YFSETQ. V was trimmed by 0 bases and J by 3 bases, leaving 8 bases between them. CDR3 sequence reads: CASSLDPGTDTQYF. CDR3 in DNA: TGCGCCAGCAGCTTGGATCCCGGTACAGATACGCAGTATTTT.

The rearrangement links TRBV3-1 to TRBJ1-2, with 9 bases matching TRBD1. CDR1 and CDR2 from the germline V gene are LGHDT and YNNKEL (reference sequence). This CDR3 has 14 amino acids. The junction had 8 bases not matched to a gene; V was cut back by 4 bases and J by 8 bases. The CDR3 bases are TGTGCCAGCAGCCCGGACAGGGGAGTAGGAGGCTACACCTTC. This codes for CASSPDRGVGGYTF.

The chain uses TRBV10-3 and TRBJ2-1; D unresolved. The CDR3 sequence is 13 residues long. CDR1 and CDR2 (germline): ENHRY, SYGVKD. Trimming took off 11 bases at V and 3 bases at J, with 14 bases between the two ends. In nucleotides, the CDR3 is TGTGCCGCCCGCCCCGAGAACTACAATGAGCAGTTCTTC. The encoded protein is CAARPENYNEQFF.

The chain employs TRBV3-1 and TRBJ2-1; D is undetermined. Germline-derived CDR1 and CDR2 are LGHDT and YNNKEL (reference sequence). The CDR3 length is 17 residues. Trimming left V 4 bases short and J 2 bases short, with 18 bases between. The CDR3 DNA is TGTGCCAGCAGCCCTCCTAGAAGAGTCGGCACCTACAATGAGCAGTTCTTC. Residues: CASSPPRRVGTYNEQFF.

This chain uses TRBV5-1 with TRBJ2-7, with 7 bases fitting TRBD2. The V gene's germline CDR1 is SGHRS and CDR2 YFSETQ. The junction had 10 bases not matched to a gene; V was cut back by 6 bases and J by 4 bases. The CDR3 sequence is 14 residues long. CDR3 sequence reads: CASTPGGSGYEQYF. The CDR3 nucleotides read TGCGCCAGCACTCCCGGGGGTAGCGGGTACGAGCAGTACTTC.

The sample holds a few counts of this clonotype. The chain has TRBV12-3 or TRBV12-4 and TRBJ1-1; D not resolved. This CDR3 has 13 amino acids. V lost 5 bases to trimming and J lost 5 bases, with 12 bases between them. In DNA form, the CDR3 reads TGTGCCAGCAGTATACACCCGGGGACTGAAGCTTTCTTT. Its translation is CASSIHPGTEAFF.

The genes are TRBV30 and TRBJ1-4; D gene unclear. CDR3 length equals 12 residues. Germline CDR1 reads GTSNPN; CDR2 reads SVGIG (reference sequence). The V and J ends lost 3 bases and 7 bases respectively, with 9 bases between them. CDR3 protein: CAWSARGEKLFF. In DNA form, the CDR3 reads TGTGCCTGGAGCGCCCGAGGTGAAAAACTGTTTTTT. The full variable domain, its missing parts supplied by reference TRBV30 and TRBJ1-4, is SQTIHQWPATLVQPVGSPLSLECTVEGTSNPNLYWYRQAAGRGLQLLFYSVGIGQISSEVPQNLSASRPQDRQFILSSKKLLLSDSGFYLCAWSARGEKLFFGSGTQLSVL.

This clonotype was observed a few times. The V and J genes are TRBV12-3 or TRBV12-4 and TRBJ2-1; 9 nucleotides match TRBD2. The CDR3 is 16 amino acids. V was pared by 6 bases and J by 0 bases, with 6 bases of the junction left unmatched. The CDR3 protein is CASRGGSGSSYNEQFF. The CDR3 coding sequence is TGTGCCAGCAGGGGAGGTAGCGGGAGCTCCTACAATGAGCAGTTCTTC.

Turning to this clonotype: The junction departs from germline at one end; a sequencing error may be responsible. The chain recombines TRBV5-1 with TRBJ1-1, with D uncertain. Germline CDR1 reads SGHRS; CDR2 reads YFSETQ. The CDR3 consists of 14 residues. CDR3 loop: CASTLTLGNTEAFF. CDR3 nucleotide sequence: TGCGCCAGCACCTTGACCCTGGGGAACACTGAAGCTTTCTTT.

The rearrangement joins TRBV3-1 to TRBJ2-3; D ambiguous. The V and J ends lost 0 bases and 5 bases respectively, with 12 bases between them. Germline CDR1 is LGHDT and CDR2 is YNNKEL (reference sequence). The CDR3 runs to 15 residues. The CDR3 protein is CASSQDGRRGDTQYF. The CDR3 bases are TGTGCCAGCAGCCAAGATGGGCGAAGAGGAGATACGCAGTATTTT.

In this sample, this clonotype turned up a few times. The genes are TRBV10-1 and TRBJ2-2, with TRBD1 matching 10 bases. The germline CDR1 and CDR2 sequences are WNHNN and SYGVQD (reference sequence). Trimming cost V 1 base and J 4 bases; bases outside gene matches: 6. The CDR3 loop spans 17 amino acids. CDR3 nucleotide sequence: TGCGCCAGCAGTGAGTTTCCGGGACAGGGGAGCACCGGGGAGCTGTTTTTT. Translating gives CASSEFPGQGSTGELFF.

The chain joins TRBV3-1 to TRBJ2-2, with unresolved D. Trimming removed 2 bases from V and 2 bases from J, with 6 bases in between. Germline CDR1 LGHDT, CDR2 YNNKEL (reference sequence). This CDR3 is built from 14 residues. The CDR3, as DNA: TGTGCCAGCAGCCAAAGGGTCAACACCGGGGAGCTGTTTTTT. Protein: CASSQRVNTGELFF.

This chain links TRBV7-6 with TRBJ2-3; perhaps TRBD2 as D (5 bases). The CDR3 has 15 residues. Germline lookup yields CDR1 SGHVS and CDR2 FNYEAQ. Trimming took off 4 bases at V and 0 bases at J, with 11 bases between the two ends. The CDR3 DNA is TGTGCCAGCAGCTCCCGGGAAGATAGCACAGATACGCAGTATTTT. Protein: CASSSREDSTDTQYF.

This clonotype occurred a few times. V and J are TRBV12-3 or TRBV12-4 and TRBJ2-7; D is uncertain. V shed 7 bases and J shed 3 bases, with 7 bases lying between them. This CDR3 has 11 amino acids. The CDR3, as DNA: TGTGCCAGCACGTCATACTACGAGCAGTACTTC. Encoded protein: CASTSYYEQYF.

This clonotype was picked up a small number of times. The chain links TRBV10-3 to TRBJ2-2, with D perhaps given as TRBD1 or TRBD2 (5 bases each). CDR1 is ENHRY and CDR2 is SYGVKD in the germline V gene. The CDR3 runs 13 residues. Trimming took 10 bases from V and 5 from J, leaving 14 bases between them. This CDR3 is CATGTDKTGELFF. The DNA of the CDR3 is TGTGCCACCGGGACCGATAAGACCGGGGAGCTGTTTTTT.

This clonotype was found many times. CDR3 nucleotides: TGTGCCAGCAGAGAGGGGGGCACTGAAGCTTTCTTT. Translating it yields CASREGGTEAFF. The V and J genes are TRBV28 and TRBJ1-1, with D possibly being TRBD1 (6 bases). Trimming cost V 6 bases and J 4 bases, with 9 bases left between them. The CDR3 runs 12 residues. Germline V gene data show CDR1 as MDHEN and CDR2 as SYDVKM.

This chain connects TRBV5-1 to TRBJ2-5, with 9 nucleotides matching TRBD1. The CDR3 is 17 residues long. The germline gives CDR1 SGHRS, CDR2 YFSETQ. V lost 4 bases, J lost 5 bases, and 15 bases stayed unmatched. The CDR3 sequence: CASSPGSKTGGIETQYF. The DNA of the CDR3 is TGCGCCAGCAGCCCCGGGTCGAAGACAGGGGGGATCGAGACCCAGTACTTC.

There are a few counts of this clonotype. This chain joins TRBV10-3 and TRBJ2-1, with D unresolved. CDR3 size: 13 residues. V lost 5 bases and J lost 3, with 8 bases in between. Germline values: CDR1 ENHRY, CDR2 SYGVKD. The CDR3 nucleotides read TGTGCCATCAGTTATGAGGACTACAATGAGCAGTTCTTC. This translates into CAISYEDYNEQFF.

This chain links TRBV5-1 with TRBJ2-4; D remains unclear. This CDR3 has 15 amino acids. Trimming took 5 bases from V and 7 from J, leaving 19 bases between them. CDR1 SGHRS and CDR2 YFSETQ come from the germline V gene. Here the CDR3 reads CASSLVGGSGNIQYF. CDR3 bases: TGCGCCAGCAGTTTAGTGGGCGGATCCGGGAACATTCAGTACTTC.

There are a few counts of this clonotype. The chain links TRBV20-1 to TRBJ2-1; 9 positions agree with TRBD1. V was pared by 3 bases and J by 6 bases, with 9 bases of the junction left unmatched. This CDR3 has 15 residues. CDR1 and CDR2 from the germline V gene are DFQATT and SNEGSKA (reference sequence). CDR3 sequence (DNA): TGCAGTGCTAGCGGGGACAGGGCTTTTGGCAATGAGCAGTTCTTC. This gives the protein CSASGDRAFGNEQFF.